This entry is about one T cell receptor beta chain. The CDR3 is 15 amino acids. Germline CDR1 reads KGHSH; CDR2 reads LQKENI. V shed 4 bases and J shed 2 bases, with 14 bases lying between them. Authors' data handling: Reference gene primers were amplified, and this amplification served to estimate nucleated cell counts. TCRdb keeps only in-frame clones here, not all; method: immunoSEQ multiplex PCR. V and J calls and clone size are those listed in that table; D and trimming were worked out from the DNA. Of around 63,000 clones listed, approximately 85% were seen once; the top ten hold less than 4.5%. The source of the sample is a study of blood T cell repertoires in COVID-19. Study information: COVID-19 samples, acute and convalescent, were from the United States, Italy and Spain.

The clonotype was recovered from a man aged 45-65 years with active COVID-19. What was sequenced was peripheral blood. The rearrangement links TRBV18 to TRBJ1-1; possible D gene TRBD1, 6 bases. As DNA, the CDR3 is TGTGCCAGCTCACGACCGGGGGCCCGTAACACTGAAGCTTTCTTT. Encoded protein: CASSRPGARNTEAFF.